This T cell receptor beta chain stems from a study of CD8 T cells in Susac syndrome. Trimming took off 6 bases at V and 9 bases at J, with 6 bases between the two ends. The CDR3 has 10 amino acids. Relapsing-remitting disease, either stable or active, was present in the multiple sclerosis controls, who were treatment-naive patients. TEMRA cells were FACS-enriched and CD8+ and CD4+ T cells negatively isolated. Roughly 0.45 to 1 ug RNA was reverse transcribed with random hexamers. A multiplex approach, immunoSEQ multiplex PCR, amplified TCR beta CDR3 across 54 Vbeta and 13 Jbeta. TCRdb re-analysed the immunoSEQ multiplex PCR reads in MiXCR, keeping a single row per CDR3 protein. Of fewer than 350,000 distinct CDR3 sequences listed, 65% to 90% are singletons. About this clonotype: Its target is unknown.

Study-wide results and limits: The study conceded that relatively few individuals underwent its TCR sequencing and HLA analysis.

The sequencing sample was made of CD8+ T cells from PBMCs. The gene calls are TRBV12-3 or TRBV12-4 and TRBJ2-1; D is unresolved. The source of this sequence is a human donor with multiple sclerosis. CDR3: CASSYSEQFF. The CDR3 coding sequence is TGTGCCAGCAGCTATAGTGAGCAGTTCTTC.